One sample yielded the 23 T cell receptor beta chains listed below, sequenced in a study of T cells after yellow fever vaccination. TCRdb passed the 5' RACE reads through MiXCR, listing each CDR3 protein once. The top ten hold roughly 39% of the sample, which has roughly 99,000 distinct CDR3 sequences, 5.8% seen once. The input for sequencing was CD8+ T cells sorted from PBMCs, taken 10 days after the yellow fever booster vaccination. These receptors all come from a man between 18 and 35 years old who received the YFV17D yellow fever vaccine.

The gene calls are TRBV5-4 and TRBJ2-5; 11 nucleotides match TRBD2. CDR1 is SGHNT, CDR2 YYREEE, per germline (reference sequence). After removal of 6 bases from V and 5 bases from J, the junction contained 12 bases not matched to a gene. This CDR3 has 16 residues. For the CDR3, the DNA is TGTGCCAGCATGGGAACTAGCGGGGGCCCCCAGGAGACCCAGTACTTC. Translation gives CASMGTSGGPQETQYF.

The V call is TRBV4-1, the J call TRBJ2-7; the D gene is possibly TRBD1 (6 bases). Germline CDR1 is MGHRA and CDR2 is YSYEKL. V lost 1 base and J 0 bases, leaving 10 bases between the germline ends. The CDR3 length is 15 residues. The CDR3 bases are TGCGCCAGCAGCCAAGTGCAGGGGAGCTCCTACGAGCAGTACTTC. It is translated as CASSQVQGSSYEQYF.

V gene TRBV6-2 or TRBV6-3 combines with J gene TRBJ2-5, with TRBD2 as a possible D gene (5 bases). Germline V lookup: CDR1 MNHEY, CDR2 SVGEGT. Trimming left V 0 bases short and J 5 bases short, with 16 bases between. This CDR3 has 16 amino acids. This CDR3 is CASSYSTTSLGETQYF. Written as DNA, the CDR3 is TGTGCCAGCAGTTACTCGACTACTAGTCTGGGGGAGACCCAGTACTTC.

This clonotype was seen a few times. The chain combines TRBV12-3 or TRBV12-4 with TRBJ2-2, with 7 bases fitting TRBD2. V lost 10 bases, J lost 6 bases, and 23 bases stayed unmatched. The CDR3 contains 18 residues. The CDR3 DNA sequence: TGTGCCACCGCATGGGGGGGACTGCTTTACGAGGGGTCCGGGGAGCTGTTTTTT. Protein product: CATAWGGLLYEGSGELFF.

V gene TRBV4-1 combines with J gene TRBJ1-5; possibly TRBD1 for D (5 bases). Germline CDR1 MGHRA, CDR2 YSYEKL. This CDR3 comprises 16 residues. The V gene lost 3 bases and the J gene lost 1 base, with 13 bases spanning the gap. CDR3 DNA sequence: TGCGCCAGCAGCCATTACCAGGGCGGGAGCAATCAGCCCCAGCATTTT. As protein: CASSHYQGGSNQPQHF.

The sample holds a few counts of this clonotype. The rearrangement joins TRBV4-1 to TRBJ2-2; weak D call: TRBD2 (6 bases). This CDR3 is 16 amino acids long. Trimming took off 1 base at V and 0 bases at J, with 9 bases between the two ends. CDR1 is MGHRA, CDR2 YSYEKL, per germline. This CDR3 reads CASSQGRGTNTGELFF. CDR3 nucleotides: TGCGCCAGCAGCCAAGGGCGGGGCACGAACACCGGGGAGCTGTTTTTT.

Of note for this clonotype: This is likely a read error, given that the CDR3 carries no conserved phenylalanine or tryptophan at its end. This sequence joins TRBV5-4 and TRBJ2-1, with D unresolved. Per germline, CDR1 SGHNT and CDR2 YYREEE (reference sequence). The CDR3 has 11 amino acids. The ends were cut back, 0 bases at V and 9 bases at J, with 4 bases in the middle. This CDR3 is CASSLGVEQFL. As DNA, the CDR3 is TGTGCCAGCAGCTTGGGTGTTGAGCAGTTCTTG.

This clonotype was counted a few times. This sequence joins TRBV3-1 and TRBJ1-4; TRBD1 might be the D (5 bases). CDR3 length: 13 amino acids. Germline V CDR1 and CDR2: LGHDT, YNNKEL (reference sequence). The germline V and J ends were trimmed by 10 bases and 6 bases, with 15 bases remaining between them. The CDR3 spells CATEGDTDEKLFF. The CDR3 nucleotides are TGTGCCACAGAAGGGGATACTGATGAAAAACTGTTTTTT.

This clonotype was counted only a few times. The chain couples TRBV12-3 or TRBV12-4 to TRBJ2-3; TRBD1 agrees at 7 bases. The CDR3 contains 13 residues. V lost 9 bases, J lost 5 bases, and 8 bases stayed unmatched. The CDR3 protein is CASTGVLVDTQYF. CDR3 sequence (DNA): TGTGCCAGTACAGGGGTTTTAGTAGATACGCAGTATTTT.

This rearrangement joins TRBV4-2 to TRBJ2-5; 14 bases match TRBD2. Germline V gene lookup returns CDR1 LGHNA and CDR2 YNFKEQ. The ends lost 3 bases at V and 4 bases at J; junction bases unmatched: 1. The CDR3 consists of 15 residues. The CDR3 region is CASSQTSGGAETQYF. The CDR3 DNA reads as TGTGCCAGCAGCCAGACTAGCGGGGGGGCAGAGACCCAGTACTTC.

This chain joins TRBV29-1 and TRBJ1-1, with D hard to call. In germline, CDR1 is SQVTM, CDR2 ANQGSEA. V was cut by 0 bases and J by 0 bases, with 11 bases left in between. The CDR3 has 15 amino acids. The DNA for the CDR3 is TGCAGCGTTGAAGATCAGGCACTGATGAACACTGAAGCTTTCTTT. It yields the protein CSVEDQALMNTEAFF.

This rearrangement joins TRBV2 to TRBJ2-7; D unclear. The ends were cut back, 6 bases at V and 0 bases at J, with 12 bases in the middle. The CDR3 spans 14 residues. Germline V gene sequence: CDR1 SNHLY, CDR2 FYNNEI. The CDR3 nucleotides are TGTGCCAGCAGGAACGACTGGAGCTCCTACGAGCAGTACGTC. Protein sequence: CASRNDWSSYEQYV.

This clonotype was detected a few times. The chain combines TRBV4-2 with TRBJ2-3; D remains unclear. Per the germline V gene, CDR1 is LGHNA and CDR2 is YNFKEQ. V was trimmed by 7 bases and J by 0 bases, leaving 11 bases between them. The CDR3 is made up of 14 amino acids. The CDR3 loop reads CASNTLGSTDTQYF. CDR3 in DNA: TGTGCCAGCAACACCCTGGGGAGCACAGATACGCAGTATTTT.

The genes are TRBV10-3 and TRBJ2-3; D not resolved. Germline loops: CDR1 ENHRY, CDR2 SYGVKD. The CDR3 extends over 14 amino acids. Trimming left V 4 bases short and J 6 bases short, with 14 bases between. This CDR3 is CAISGYRAGDTQYF. The CDR3 DNA reads TGTGCCATCAGTGGTTATCGGGCCGGGGATACGCAGTATTTT.

This clonotype was detected only a few times. CDR3 region: CASTTGLPNNEQFF. CDR3 sequence (DNA): TGTGCCAGCACCACCGGACTCCCCAACAATGAGCAGTTCTTC. The chain is built from TRBV12-3 or TRBV12-4 and TRBJ2-1, with D maybe TRBD2 (5 bases). The CDR3 sequence is 14 residues long. V was cut by 7 bases and J by 5 bases, with 15 bases left in between.

The J gene is TRBJ2-3, the V gene TRBV6-1; D not certain. The V gene lost 0 bases and the J gene lost 11 bases, with 12 bases spanning the gap. Germline CDR1 is MNHNS and CDR2 is SASEGT. CDR3 length equals 13 residues. CDR3 loop: CASSEATGPLQYF. The CDR3 coding sequence is TGTGCCAGCAGTGAAGCGACGGGCCCGTTGCAGTATTTT.

This clonotype has just a few counts. A clone one base away is much larger, so this may be a read error. This chain connects TRBV7-2 to TRBJ2-3; 7 bases map to TRBD2. Germline-derived CDR1 and CDR2 are SGHTA and FQGNSA. This CDR3 is 16 amino acids long. The CDR3 DNA reads TGTGCCATCAGCGGGTCGAAGGAGCGGGGATTAGATACGCAGTATTTT. Translation: CAISGSKERGLDTQYF.

There are a few counts of this clonotype. The V call is TRBV12-3 or TRBV12-4, the J call TRBJ2-1; D assignment may be TRBD1 or TRBD2 (5 bases each). This CDR3 has 16 residues. Trimming took off 7 bases at V and 8 bases at J, with 24 bases between the two ends. The CDR3 spells CASILSGGGFGYEQFF. In nucleotides, the CDR3 is TGTGCCAGCATTCTCTCCGGTGGGGGTTTCGGGTATGAGCAGTTCTTC.

This clonotype showed up just a few times. The gene calls are TRBV7-6 and TRBJ2-7, with 10 positions matching TRBD1. The CDR3 length is 15 residues. The V segment lost 5 bases and the J segment 5 bases; nucleotides outside the gene matches: 9. Germline V CDR1 and CDR2: SGHVS, FNYEAQ. The chain's CDR3 is CASSPSSTGGNEQYF. CDR3 coding DNA: TGTGCCAGCAGCCCTTCCTCGACAGGGGGCAACGAGCAGTACTTC.

The V and J genes are TRBV6-5 and TRBJ2-5; D remains unclear. Deletions cut 4 bases from V and 3 bases from J, with 21 bases between. The length of the CDR3 is 17 residues. The germline V gene encodes CDR1 MNHEY and CDR2 SVGAGI. The CDR3 is CASSSLPPGRQEETQYF. Here the CDR3 DNA reads TGTGCCAGCAGTTCCCTTCCGCCTGGACGGCAAGAAGAGACCCAGTACTTC.

This clonotype was seen a handful of times. The V gene is TRBV6-6, the J gene TRBJ2-1; TRBD2 aligns across 10 bases. After removal of 6 bases from V and 3 bases from J, the junction contained 8 bases not matched to a gene. This CDR3 is built from 16 residues. Germline V CDR1 and CDR2: MNHNY, SVGAGI (reference sequence). In DNA form, the CDR3 reads TGTGCCAGCAGCGCCCTACTAGCGGGGATCTACAATGAGCAGTTCTTC. This encodes CASSALLAGIYNEQFF.

V is TRBV30 and J is TRBJ2-3, with 7 bases matching TRBD2. This CDR3 has 14 amino acids. The trim removed 3 bases at V and 2 bases at J, leaving 5 bases unmatched. CDR1 GTSNPN and CDR2 SVGIG come from the germline V gene (reference sequence). DNA for the CDR3: TGTGCCTGGAGCGCTAGCGGATCCACAGATACGCAGTATTTT. The encoded protein is CAWSASGSTDTQYF.

The genes are TRBV20-1 and TRBJ2-6, with D possibly matching TRBD1 (5 bases). V gave up 1 base and J gave up 0 bases, with 10 bases separating them. Germline CDR1 is DFQATT and CDR2 is SNEGSKA (reference sequence). This CDR3 contains 16 residues. The CDR3 protein is CSARVDRISGANVLTF. DNA of the CDR3: TGCAGTGCTAGAGTCGACAGAATCTCTGGGGCCAACGTCCTGACTTTC.